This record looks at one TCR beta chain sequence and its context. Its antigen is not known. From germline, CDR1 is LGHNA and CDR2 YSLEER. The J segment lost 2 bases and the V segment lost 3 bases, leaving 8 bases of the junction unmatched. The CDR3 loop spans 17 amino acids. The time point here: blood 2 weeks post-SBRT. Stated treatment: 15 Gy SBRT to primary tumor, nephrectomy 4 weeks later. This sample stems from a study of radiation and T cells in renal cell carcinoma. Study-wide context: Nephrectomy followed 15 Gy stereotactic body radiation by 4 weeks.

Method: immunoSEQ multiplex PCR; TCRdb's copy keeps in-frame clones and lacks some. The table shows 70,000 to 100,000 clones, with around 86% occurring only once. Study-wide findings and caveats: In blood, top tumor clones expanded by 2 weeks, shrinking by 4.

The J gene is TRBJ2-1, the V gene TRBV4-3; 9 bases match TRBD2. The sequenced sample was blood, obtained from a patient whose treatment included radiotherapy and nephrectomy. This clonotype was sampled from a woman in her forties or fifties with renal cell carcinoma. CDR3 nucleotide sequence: TGCGCCAGCAGCCATGCGGGAGGGCCTAATACCTACAATGAGCAGTTCTTC. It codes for CASSHAGGPNTYNEQFF.